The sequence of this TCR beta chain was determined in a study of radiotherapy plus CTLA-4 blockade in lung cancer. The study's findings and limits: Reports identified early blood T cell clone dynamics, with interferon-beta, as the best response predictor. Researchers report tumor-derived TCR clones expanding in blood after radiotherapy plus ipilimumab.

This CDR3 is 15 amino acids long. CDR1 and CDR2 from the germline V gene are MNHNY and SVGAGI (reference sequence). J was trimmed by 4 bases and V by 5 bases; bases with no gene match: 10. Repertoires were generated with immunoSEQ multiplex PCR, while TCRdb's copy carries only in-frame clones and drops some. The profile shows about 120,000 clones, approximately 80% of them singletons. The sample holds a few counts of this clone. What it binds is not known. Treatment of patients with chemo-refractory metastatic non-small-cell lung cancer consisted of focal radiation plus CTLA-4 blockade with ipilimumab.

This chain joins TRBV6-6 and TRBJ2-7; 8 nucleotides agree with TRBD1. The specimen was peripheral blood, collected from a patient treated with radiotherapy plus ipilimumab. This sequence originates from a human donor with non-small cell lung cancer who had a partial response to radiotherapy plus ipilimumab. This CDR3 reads CASSTKDRVIYEQYF. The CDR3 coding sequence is TGTGCCAGCAGTACCAAGGACAGGGTCATATACGAGCAGTACTTC.